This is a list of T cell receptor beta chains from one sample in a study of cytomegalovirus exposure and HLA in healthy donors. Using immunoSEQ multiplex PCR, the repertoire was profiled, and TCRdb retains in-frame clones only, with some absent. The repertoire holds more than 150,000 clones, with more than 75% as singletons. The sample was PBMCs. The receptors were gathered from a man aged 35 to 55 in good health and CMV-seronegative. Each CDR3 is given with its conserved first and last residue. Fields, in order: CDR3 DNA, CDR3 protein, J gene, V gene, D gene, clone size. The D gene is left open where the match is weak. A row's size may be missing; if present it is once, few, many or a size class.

DNA: TGTGCCAGCAGTTTCCTCAATCAGCCCCAGCATTTT; CDR3: CASSFLNQPQHF; J: TRBJ1-5; V: TRBV27; D: .; size: .
DNA: TGTGCCAGCAGCTTACCCGACAGGGATAACTATGGCTACACCTTC; CDR3: CASSLPDRDNYGYTF; J: TRBJ1-2; V: TRBV21-1; D: .; size: .
DNA: TGTGCCTGGAGCGGTGGCAATCAGCCCCAGCATTTT; CDR3: CAWSGGNQPQHF; J: TRBJ1-5; V: TRBV30; D: .; size: .
DNA: TGTGCCAGCAGCTTAGCGAGGGAAGGGATGGACGCAGATACGCAGTATTTT; CDR3: CASSLAREGMDADTQYF; J: TRBJ2-3; V: TRBV11-2; D: .; size: .
DNA: TGTGCCAGCAGACGAAGAATACCGGGACAGCCAAAGCGCACAGATACGCAGTATTTT; CDR3: CASRRRIPGQPKRTDTQYF; J: TRBJ2-3; V: TRBV27; D: TRBD1; size: .
DNA: TGCAGCGTTGAAGTTCCGGGACAGGGGCACTCCGAGCAGTACTTC; CDR3: CSVEVPGQGHSEQYF; J: TRBJ2-7; V: TRBV29-1; D: TRBD1; size: .
DNA: TGTGCCAGCAGCTTCGCCCGTACCGGGACAGGGATATTGAACTATGGCTACACCTTC; CDR3: CASSFARTGTGILNYGYTF; J: TRBJ1-2; V: TRBV7-2; D: TRBD1; size: .
DNA: TGTGCCAGCAGCTTAGGTTCGGGGGGGGCGCTTGGCTACACCTTC; CDR3: CASSLGSGGALGYTF; J: TRBJ1-2; V: TRBV7-2; D: .; size: .
DNA: TGTGCCAGCAGCTCGCGACAGGGGGCCGGGGAGCTGTTTTTT; CDR3: CASSSRQGAGELFF; J: TRBJ2-2; V: TRBV11-3; D: TRBD1; size: .
DNA: TGTGCCAGCCAATTTGGGCGGGTCTCCTACAATGAGCAGTTCTTC; CDR3: CASQFGRVSYNEQFF; J: TRBJ2-1; V: TRBV27; D: .; size: .
DNA: TGTGCCAGAAGCTCCCCCCAGCGGGGGGGTGCGAGTACGCAGTATTTT; CDR3: CARSSPQRGGASTQYF; J: TRBJ2-3; V: TRBV5-3; D: TRBD2; size: .
DNA: TGTGCCAGCAGCCAAGAGGGCAGGGCGGACCCCGAGCAGTACTTC; CDR3: CASSQEGRADPEQYF; J: TRBJ2-7; V: TRBV4-2; D: .; size: once
DNA: TGTGCCAGCAGCCCCCCACAGGGCGGGTGGAATACGCAGTATTTT; CDR3: CASSPPQGGWNTQYF; J: TRBJ2-3; V: TRBV28; D: .; size: once
DNA: TGTGCCAGCAGCGCCTTAGCGGGGAGATACAATGAGCAGTTCTTC; CDR3: CASSALAGRYNEQFF; J: TRBJ2-1; V: TRBV5-4; D: TRBD2; size: once
DNA: TGCGCCAGCAGCCAAGATTCAGGACACCGAAGGACAGATACGCAGTATTTT; CDR3: CASSQDSGHRRTDTQYF; J: TRBJ2-3; V: TRBV4-1; D: .; size: .
DNA: TGTGCCAGCACCCTTGGACTTGAAGCTTTCTTT; CDR3: CASTLGLEAFF; J: TRBJ1-1; V: TRBV28; D: .; size: .
DNA: TGTGCCAGCAGCACAATGACAGGGTCGGGGGAGACCCAGTACTTC; CDR3: CASSTMTGSGETQYF; J: TRBJ2-5; V: TRBV28; D: TRBD1; size: few
DNA: TGTGCCAGCAGCCGGACAGGGCCAGGGCAGCCCCAGCATTTT; CDR3: CASSRTGPGQPQHF; J: TRBJ1-5; V: TRBV13; D: TRBD1; size: once
DNA: TGTGCCAGCAGCTTACGACAGGGGGCCGGGGAGCTGTTTTTT; CDR3: CASSLRQGAGELFF; J: TRBJ2-2; V: TRBV7-3; D: TRBD1; size: once
DNA: TGTGCCAGTAGTACGAAGGAAGGGGCGCGGTACCAAGAGACCCAGTACTTC; CDR3: CASSTKEGARYQETQYF; J: TRBJ2-5; V: TRBV19; D: .; size: .
DNA: TGTGCCAGCAGGAGGTTGGTTACAGGGGGCACTGAAGCTTTCTTT; CDR3: CASRRLVTGGTEAFF; J: TRBJ1-1; V: TRBV27; D: TRBD1; size: once
DNA: TGCGCCAGCAGCCTCTTAGGGGGGGAGTATCAGCCCCAGCATTTT; CDR3: CASSLLGGEYQPQHF; J: TRBJ1-5; V: TRBV4-1; D: .; size: .
DNA: TGTGCCAGCAGCAGCTTCCTGGGAGAGAACTACGAGCAGTACTTC; CDR3: CASSSFLGENYEQYF; J: TRBJ2-7; V: TRBV13; D: .; size: .
DNA: TGCGCCAGCAGCCCGGTCAGCGGGACCGGGGGCGGGGAGCTGTTTTTT; CDR3: CASSPVSGTGGGELFF; J: TRBJ2-2; V: TRBV4-3; D: TRBD2; size: .
DNA: TGTGCCAGCAGCTTAGTAGCAGGGGGATCCTACGAGCAGTACTTC; CDR3: CASSLVAGGSYEQYF; J: TRBJ2-7; V: TRBV13; D: TRBD1; size: .
DNA: TGTGCCAGCACCCCCGTGAGCTCTGGGGCCAACGTCCTGACTTTC; CDR3: CASTPVSSGANVLTF; J: TRBJ2-6; V: TRBV2; D: .; size: few
DNA: TGTGCCAGCAGCTTAGAAGCCAGGGGGGATCAGCCCCAGCATTTT; CDR3: CASSLEARGDQPQHF; J: TRBJ1-5; V: TRBV7-2; D: TRBD1; size: .
DNA: TGTGCCAGCAGCGTAGAGGCAGGGGCTGGAAACACCATATATTTT; CDR3: CASSVEAGAGNTIYF; J: TRBJ1-3; V: TRBV9; D: .; size: .
DNA: TGCGCCAGCAGCCAAGAGGTCGGGAGCACCGGGGAGCTGTTTTTT; CDR3: CASSQEVGSTGELFF; J: TRBJ2-2; V: TRBV4-3; D: .; size: .
DNA: TGTGCCAGCAGCGCCGGGGGGTCCCACAATGAGCAGTTCTTC; CDR3: CASSAGGSHNEQFF; J: TRBJ2-1; V: TRBV9; D: TRBD2; size: .
DNA: TGTGCCAGCAGATTGCGGGGAACCTACGAGCAGTACTTC; CDR3: CASRLRGTYEQYF; J: TRBJ2-7; V: TRBV27; D: .; size: .
DNA: TGTGCCAGCAGCCGGGGGAGGTACGAGCAGTACTTC; CDR3: CASSRGRYEQYF; J: TRBJ2-7; V: TRBV7-2; D: .; size: .
DNA: TGTGCCAGCAGCCTGGGGGGTACCCAGCATTTT; CDR3: CASSLGGTQHF; J: TRBJ1-5; V: TRBV6-5; D: .; size: .
DNA: TGTGCCAGCTCACCACAGACAGGGAAAGAGACCCAGTACTTC; CDR3: CASSPQTGKETQYF; J: TRBJ2-5; V: TRBV18; D: TRBD1; size: .
DNA: TGTGCCAGCAGGGGGGGTACAGGGGCCACTAACTATGGCTACACCTTC; CDR3: CASRGGTGATNYGYTF; J: TRBJ1-2; V: TRBV21-1; D: .; size: .
DNA: TGTGCCAGCAGAAATGGACCCGAAGGGAGCTACGAGCAGTACTTC; CDR3: CASRNGPEGSYEQYF; J: TRBJ2-7; V: TRBV6-6; D: .; size: once
DNA: TGTGCCAGCAGCGCGACAGGACTGAACACTGAAGCTTTCTTT; CDR3: CASSATGLNTEAFF; J: TRBJ1-1; V: TRBV9; D: .; size: .
DNA: TGCGCCAGCAGCTGGACCCTAGCGGGAGGGGCCTACGAGCAGTACTTC; CDR3: CASSWTLAGGAYEQYF; J: TRBJ2-7; V: TRBV5-1; D: TRBD2; size: .
DNA: TGTGCCAGTCGTCCCTTAGCGGGGGGCTCCTACGAGCAGTACTTC; CDR3: CASRPLAGGSYEQYF; J: TRBJ2-7; V: TRBV19; D: TRBD2; size: .
DNA: TGTGCCAGCAGCCCCGGGACTAGCGCATACAATGAGCAGTTCTTC; CDR3: CASSPGTSAYNEQFF; J: TRBJ2-1; V: TRBV28; D: TRBD2; size: .
DNA: TGTGCCAGCAGCAAAGGTCGACAGCTGAACACTGAAGCTTTCTTT; CDR3: CASSKGRQLNTEAFF; J: TRBJ1-1; V: TRBV21-1; D: .; size: .
DNA: TGTGCCAGCAGCCTCGGTTGGGGGCTAGAGGCCTACGAGCAGTACTTC; CDR3: CASSLGWGLEAYEQYF; J: TRBJ2-7; V: TRBV11-2; D: .; size: .
DNA: TGTGCCAGCCTTGGGACTAGCGGGATCATGAGTACAGATACGCAGTATTTT; CDR3: CASLGTSGIMSTDTQYF; J: TRBJ2-3; V: TRBV2; D: TRBD2; size: once
DNA: TGCGCCAGCAGCTTAACAGGGGGCCTGGAAAAACTGTTTTTT; CDR3: CASSLTGGLEKLFF; J: TRBJ1-4; V: TRBV5-1; D: TRBD1; size: .
DNA: TGTGCCAGCAGTGGGACAGCCGGGGAGCTGTTTTTT; CDR3: CASSGTAGELFF; J: TRBJ2-2; V: TRBV2; D: .; size: .
DNA: TGTGCCAGCAGTTTATCAATCGTCAATGAGCAGTTCTTC; CDR3: CASSLSIVNEQFF; J: TRBJ2-1; V: TRBV27; D: .; size: .
DNA: TGTGCCTGGAAGACTGACGTTGCCTACGAGCAGTACTTC; CDR3: CAWKTDVAYEQYF; J: TRBJ2-7; V: TRBV30; D: .; size: .
DNA: TGTGCCAGCAGCCAAGCTTATACTGGGACAGGGGGGGACAATGAGCAGTTCTTC; CDR3: CASSQAYTGTGGDNEQFF; J: TRBJ2-1; V: TRBV4-2; D: TRBD1; size: .
DNA: TGTGCCAGCAGCTCTTCTAGCGGGATGAGCGACGAGCAGTACTTC; CDR3: CASSSSSGMSDEQYF; J: TRBJ2-7; V: TRBV7-2; D: TRBD2; size: .